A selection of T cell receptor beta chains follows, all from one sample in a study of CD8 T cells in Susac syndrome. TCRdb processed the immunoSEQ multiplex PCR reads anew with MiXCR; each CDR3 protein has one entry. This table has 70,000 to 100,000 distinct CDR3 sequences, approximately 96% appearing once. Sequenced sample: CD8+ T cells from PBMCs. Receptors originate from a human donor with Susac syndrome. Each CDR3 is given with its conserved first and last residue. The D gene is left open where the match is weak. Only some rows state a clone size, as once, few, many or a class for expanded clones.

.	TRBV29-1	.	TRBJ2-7	TGCAGCGCCCAGGCCCCGGGATCCTACGAGCAGTACTTC	CSAQAPGSYEQYF
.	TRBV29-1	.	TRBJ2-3	TGCAGCGTTGGAGGCGACCTGACAGATACGCAGTATTTT	CSVGGDLTDTQYF
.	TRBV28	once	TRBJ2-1	TGTGCCAGCAGAGGATACACTCAAACCAATGAGCAGTTCTTC	CASRGYTQTNEQFF
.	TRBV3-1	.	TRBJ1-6	TGTGCCAGCAGCCAAACCCCATCGGGGACGGATAATTCACCCCTCCACTTT	CASSQTPSGTDNSPLHF
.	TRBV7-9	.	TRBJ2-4	TGTGCCAGCAGCTTCGTGCGGACGGGAAAAAACATTCAGTACTTC	CASSFVRTGKNIQYF
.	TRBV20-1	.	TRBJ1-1	TGCAGTGCTAGACCCCGCCCGGGACACGGGGTGACTGAAGCTTTCTTT	CSARPRPGHGVTEAFF
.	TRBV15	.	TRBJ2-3	TGTGCCACCAGCCTTCCAAGCGGGAGCACAGATACGCAGTATTTT	CATSLPSGSTDTQYF
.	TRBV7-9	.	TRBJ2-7	TGTGCCAGCAGCTTAGTTACAGGTAACGAGCAGTACTTC	CASSLVTGNEQYF
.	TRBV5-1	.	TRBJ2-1	TGCGCCAGCAGCTTGGTGGAGGGGGCGAGGGATGAGCAGTTCTTC	CASSLVEGARDEQFF
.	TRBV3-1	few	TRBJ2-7	TGTGCCAGCAGCCCCCGGCATAAGCGCGCCTACGAGCAGTACTTC	CASSPRHKRAYEQYF
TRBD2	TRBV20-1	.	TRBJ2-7	TGCAGTGCCCGCCCCCTAGCGGGAGGCTTGTACGAGCAGTACTTC	CSARPLAGGLYEQYF
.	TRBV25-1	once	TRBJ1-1	TGTGCCAGCTGGGGGTGGGACAACACTGAAGCTTTCTTT	CASWGWDNTEAFF
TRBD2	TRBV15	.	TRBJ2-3	TGTGCCACCAGCAGAGTGGACACGGCGGGGGACGGGCAGTATTTT	CATSRVDTAGDGQYF
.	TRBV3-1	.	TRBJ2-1	TGTGCCAGCAGCCAGTCCCTAAGTAGGGGGGCCGACGAGCAGTTCTTC	CASSQSLSRGADEQFF
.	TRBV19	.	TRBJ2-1	TGTGCCAGTACCGTGACAGTGACGGGTCATGAGCAGTTCTTC	CASTVTVTGHEQFF
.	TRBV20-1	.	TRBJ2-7	TGCAGTGCTAGAGATCCAGGCTCCTACGAGCAGTACTTC	CSARDPGSYEQYF
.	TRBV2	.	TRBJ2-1	TGTGCCAGCAGTGAAGGTGGGACACTAAATGAGCAGTTCTTC	CASSEGGTLNEQFF
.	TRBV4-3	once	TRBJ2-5	TGCGCCAGCAGCCTAGTTTCCAGGACCCAGTACTTC	CASSLVSRTQYF
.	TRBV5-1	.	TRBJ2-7	TGCGCCAGCAGCCCGACCTTCTACGAGCAGTACTTC	CASSPTFYEQYF
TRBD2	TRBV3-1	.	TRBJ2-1	TGTGCCAGCAGCTACGGGAGGGGATCCTACAATGAGCAGTTCTTC	CASSYGRGSYNEQFF
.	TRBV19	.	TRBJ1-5	TGTGCCAGTAGTATAGTCCCCCATCAGCCCCAGCATTTT	CASSIVPHQPQHF
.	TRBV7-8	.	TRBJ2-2	TGTGCCAGCAGCTCGGGACACCTCACCGGGGAGCTGTTTTTT	CASSSGHLTGELFF
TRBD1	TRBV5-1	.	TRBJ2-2	TGCGCCAGCACCGACCGGGACAGGGGGTCGAACACCGGGGAGCTGTTTTTT	CASTDRDRGSNTGELFF
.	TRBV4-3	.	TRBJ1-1	TGCGCCAGCAGCCAAGCGCTCCGACAGGCTGAAGCTTTCTTT	CASSQALRQAEAFF
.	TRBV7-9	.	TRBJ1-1	TGTGCCAGCAGCTTAGCGTCAGTTGAAGCTTTCTTT	CASSLASVEAFF
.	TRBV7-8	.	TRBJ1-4	TGTGCCAGCAGCTTGTCAGGGGCCGCGCCCCTAAGGGAAAAACTGTTTTTT	CASSLSGAAPLREKLFF
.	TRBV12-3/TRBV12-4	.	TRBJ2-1	TGTGCCAGCAGTTTCCAGGGAAGGCCTGAGCAGTTCTTC	CASSFQGRPEQFF
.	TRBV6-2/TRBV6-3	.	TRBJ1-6	TGTGCCAGCAGTTACATGGGCAGCGGTTCACCCCTCCACTTT	CASSYMGSGSPLHF
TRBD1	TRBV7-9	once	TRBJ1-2	TGTGCCAGCAGCTCCGGGACAGATTATGGCTACACCTTC	CASSSGTDYGYTF
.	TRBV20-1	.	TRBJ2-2	TGCAGTGTCAGACGGCCCCTCGATGGGACCGGGGAGCTGTTTTTT	CSVRRPLDGTGELFF
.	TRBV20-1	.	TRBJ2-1	TGCAGTGCAGTACTCCCGTCCTCCTACAATGAGCAGTTCTTC	CSAVLPSSYNEQFF
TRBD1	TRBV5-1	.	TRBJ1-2	TGCGCCAGCAGCCCCGGGACAGGGTCTGAAGGCTACACCTTC	CASSPGTGSEGYTF
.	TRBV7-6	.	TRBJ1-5	TGTGCCAGCAGCCCCGGCCAAAATCAGCCCCAGCATTTT	CASSPGQNQPQHF